This T cell receptor beta chain derives from a study of beta chain features in type 1 diabetes. Of the isolated RNA, all was reverse transcribed, and so the sequenced material was expressed TCRB transcripts. TCRdb's copy holds only in-frame clones and misses some; the assay was immunoSEQ multiplex PCR. Among 200,000 to 250,000 clones, 12% to 15% were seen once, and the ten largest hold about 0.026%. This clone has ten or more counts. The clonotype comes from a woman aged 35 to 49 in good health. Sequencing used naive CD4+ T cells from blood.

In DNA form, the CDR3 reads TGTGCCAGCAGCTCCCGACAGGTCAATCAGCCCCAGCATTTT. Translation: CASSSRQVNQPQHF. The chain has TRBV7-2 and TRBJ1-5; D possibly corresponds to TRBD1 (6 bases). Germline loops: CDR1 SGHTA, CDR2 FQGNSA. CDR3 length: 14 amino acids. Trimming left V 4 bases short and J 3 bases short, with 10 bases between.